Listed here are 8 T cell receptor beta chains from one sample, sequenced in a study of blood T cell repertoires in COVID-19. Clones were sequenced by immunoSEQ multiplex PCR, and TCRdb holds only the in-frame ones, with some missing. In the table there are approximately 350,000 clones, around four fifths of which are singletons. The sequenced sample was PBMCs or T cells enriched from blood (not recorded which). The receptors were sampled from a woman aged 50 to 60 who had recovered from COVID-19.

In its sample, this clone was seen a few times. The DNA is left out, because the CDR3 cannot be placed on it with certainty; the CDR3 is given as TCRdb lists it. V usage is TRBV7-9 and J usage is TRBJ2-3; the table calls TRBD2, which could not be checked here. The length of the CDR3 is 15 amino acids, counting both ends. The germline V gene has CDR1 SEHNR and CDR2 FQNEAQ (reference sequence). The CDR3 loop is CASSPEFWRRDTQYF.

The chain employs TRBV19 and TRBJ2-2; 7 bases agree with TRBD1. The germline gives CDR1 LNHDA, CDR2 SQIVND (reference sequence). CDR3 length: 16 amino acids. Trimming removed 4 bases from V and 2 bases from J; junction bases left unmatched: 7. In DNA, the CDR3 is TGTGCCAGTAGTACTGGGACAGACCTAAACACCGGGGAGCTGTTTTTT. Protein sequence: CASSTGTDLNTGELFF.

The gene calls are TRBV4-3 and TRBJ1-1; D gene ambiguous. CDR1 is LGHNA and CDR2 is YSLEER in the germline V gene. With 0 bases removed from V and 0 bases from J, the gap between germline ends came to 11 bases. The CDR3 is made up of 16 amino acids. The CDR3 sequence: CASSQDLIRMNTEAFF. The CDR3 DNA reads as TGCGCCAGCAGCCAAGATCTTATCAGAATGAACACTGAAGCTTTCTTT.

This chain uses TRBV7-2 with TRBJ1-5; D is uncertain. The CDR3 covers 13 residues. CDR1 and CDR2 (germline): SGHTA, FQGNSA. Trimming took 3 bases from V and 5 from J, leaving 8 bases between them. CDR3 sequence (DNA): TGTGCCAGCAGCTTTTTGGCGGATCAGCCCCAGCATTTT. Its translation is CASSFLADQPQHF.

V gene TRBV6-5 combines with J gene TRBJ1-1; D is possibly TRBD1 (6 bases). The CDR3 sequence is 14 residues long. Germline V gene lookup returns CDR1 MNHEY and CDR2 SVGAGI. V shed 8 bases and J shed 2 bases, with 15 bases lying between them. The CDR3 reads CASHPGQYNTEAFF. CDR3 bases: TGTGCCAGCCATCCCGGACAGTATAACACTGAAGCTTTCTTT.

This chain uses TRBV19 with TRBJ1-5; a possible D gene is TRBD1 (5 bases). Trimming cost V 1 base and J 0 bases, with 13 bases left between them. The germline CDR1 and CDR2 sequences are LNHDA and SQIVND (reference sequence). The CDR3 length is 17 residues. CDR3 DNA sequence: TGTGCCAGTAGTATAGCAACGACAGTCCTTAGCAATCAGCCCCAGCATTTT. Its protein is CASSIATTVLSNQPQHF.

This chain links TRBV19 with TRBJ1-6; TRBD1 matches at 7 bases. The CDR3 has 14 residues. Germline lookup yields CDR1 LNHDA and CDR2 SQIVND (reference sequence). V trimming: 2 bases; J trimming: 9 bases; junction bases outside the gene matches: 4. CDR3: CASSIQGGSSPLHF. CDR3 sequence (DNA): TGTGCCAGTAGTATACAGGGGGGTAGTTCACCCCTCCACTTT.

This clone came up once. The chain links TRBV6-5 to TRBJ1-6; 10 bases map to TRBD1. CDR1 and CDR2 from the germline V gene are MNHEY and SVGAGI. The CDR3 is 13 residues long. V dropped 6 bases and J dropped 10; count of bases not matched to a gene: 3. This CDR3 is CASRGQGRSPLHF. CDR3 in DNA: TGTGCCAGCAGGGGACAGGGGCGATCACCCCTCCACTTT.